The rows below give T cell receptor beta chains drawn from one sample of a study of cytomegalovirus exposure and HLA in healthy donors. Libraries were prepared by immunoSEQ multiplex PCR; TCRdb keeps only in-frame clonotypes and omits some of them. The sample yields 110,000 to 150,000 clones, around three quarters seen once. Sequencing was performed on PBMCs. These receptors were obtained from a man aged 25 to 40 in good health and CMV-seronegative. The CDR3 runs from the conserved cysteine through the conserved F or W. The order of the fields is CDR3 DNA, CDR3 protein, D gene, J gene, CDR3 length, V gene, clone size. The D gene is left open where the match is weak. Rows give clone size only sometimes, using once, few, many, or a class for an expanded clone.

cdr3_nt: TGCGCCAGCAGCTTGGGACAGGGGGCGGCATGGGGAACTGAAGCTTTCTTT
cdr3_aa: CASSLGQGAAWGTEAFF
d_call: TRBD1
j_call: TRBJ1-1
cdr3_length: 17
v_call: TRBV5-1
clone_size: -

cdr3_nt: TGCGCCAGCAGCTTGGACAGGGACGGCTACACCTTC
cdr3_aa: CASSLDRDGYTF
d_call: -
j_call: TRBJ1-2
cdr3_length: 12
v_call: TRBV5-1
clone_size: -

cdr3_nt: TGTGCCAGCAGCGTAGATACAGGCCGGGTGGCAGAGACCCAGTACTTC
cdr3_aa: CASSVDTGRVAETQYF
d_call: -
j_call: TRBJ2-5
cdr3_length: 16
v_call: TRBV9
clone_size: -

cdr3_nt: TGTGCCAGCAGTTACACCGGGACAGGGACCTACAATGAGCAGTTCTTC
cdr3_aa: CASSYTGTGTYNEQFF
d_call: TRBD1
j_call: TRBJ2-1
cdr3_length: 16
v_call: TRBV6-5
clone_size: few

cdr3_nt: TGTGCCAGCAGGCGGACTAGCGGGAGTCTCAACGAGCAGTACTTC
cdr3_aa: CASRRTSGSLNEQYF
d_call: TRBD2
j_call: TRBJ2-7
cdr3_length: 15
v_call: TRBV27
clone_size: few

cdr3_nt: TGTGCCAGCAGGGGGACAGCCGGAGGGCCCCAGCATTTT
cdr3_aa: CASRGTAGGPQHF
d_call: TRBD1
j_call: TRBJ1-5
cdr3_length: 13
v_call: TRBV6-5
clone_size: -

cdr3_nt: TGTGCCAGCTCACCAAGGGTAAAGACAGGGGATGTCCGTGGCTACACCTTC
cdr3_aa: CASSPRVKTGDVRGYTF
d_call: TRBD1
j_call: TRBJ1-2
cdr3_length: 17
v_call: TRBV18
clone_size: -

cdr3_nt: TGTGCCAGCAGCCCCGGGACACTCTTCTCCTACGAGCAGTACTTC
cdr3_aa: CASSPGTLFSYEQYF
d_call: -
j_call: TRBJ2-7
cdr3_length: 15
v_call: TRBV6-1
clone_size: -

cdr3_nt: TGTGCCATCAGTGAGGGGACTAGCGGGATCTACGAGCAGTACTTC
cdr3_aa: CAISEGTSGIYEQYF
d_call: TRBD2
j_call: TRBJ2-7
cdr3_length: 15
v_call: TRBV10-3
clone_size: -

cdr3_nt: TGTGCCAGCAGCTGGACTGGACAGGGAGGGGAAAAACTGTTTTTT
cdr3_aa: CASSWTGQGGEKLFF
d_call: TRBD1
j_call: TRBJ1-4
cdr3_length: 15
v_call: TRBV7-8
clone_size: -

cdr3_nt: TGTGCCACCAGCAACAGGGAGAGTTCAGATACGCAGTATTTT
cdr3_aa: CATSNRESSDTQYF
d_call: -
j_call: TRBJ2-3
cdr3_length: 14
v_call: TRBV15
clone_size: -

cdr3_nt: TGCGCCAGCAGCCAACGACTAGCGGGAAACGAGCAGTACTTC
cdr3_aa: CASSQRLAGNEQYF
d_call: TRBD2
j_call: TRBJ2-7
cdr3_length: 14
v_call: TRBV4-1
clone_size: -

cdr3_nt: TGCGCCAGCAGCCAGGGACAGGAGACCGAGCAGTACTTC
cdr3_aa: CASSQGQETEQYF
d_call: TRBD1
j_call: TRBJ2-7
cdr3_length: 13
v_call: TRBV4-1
clone_size: -

cdr3_nt: TGCGCCAGCAGTGAAAAGGACAGGGATTACGAGCAGTACTTC
cdr3_aa: CASSEKDRDYEQYF
d_call: TRBD1
j_call: TRBJ2-7
cdr3_length: 14
v_call: TRBV10-1
clone_size: -

cdr3_nt: TGTGCCAGCTCACCCAGACAGGGGTTCTCCTACGAGCAGTACTTC
cdr3_aa: CASSPRQGFSYEQYF
d_call: TRBD1
j_call: TRBJ2-7
cdr3_length: 15
v_call: TRBV18
clone_size: -

cdr3_nt: TGTGCCAGCAGCACGGCAGGAGGGGGCAATCAGCCCCAGCATTTT
cdr3_aa: CASSTAGGGNQPQHF
d_call: -
j_call: TRBJ1-5
cdr3_length: 15
v_call: TRBV6-5
clone_size: -

cdr3_nt: TGTGCCAGCAGCCGAGGGGGCGCGGGCACTGAAGCTTTCTTT
cdr3_aa: CASSRGGAGTEAFF
d_call: TRBD1
j_call: TRBJ1-1
cdr3_length: 14
v_call: TRBV5-6
clone_size: -

cdr3_nt: TGTGCCAGCAGCGCTGACACCTATAGCAATCAGCCCCAGCATTTT
cdr3_aa: CASSADTYSNQPQHF
d_call: -
j_call: TRBJ1-5
cdr3_length: 15
v_call: TRBV2
clone_size: -

cdr3_nt: TGCGCCAGCAGCTTGATGGCGGGTGGGACCGGGGAGCTGTTTTTT
cdr3_aa: CASSLMAGGTGELFF
d_call: -
j_call: TRBJ2-2
cdr3_length: 15
v_call: TRBV5-1
clone_size: -

cdr3_nt: TGCGCCAGCGTACCTGGGCGGACTCAAGAGACCCAGTACTTC
cdr3_aa: CASVPGRTQETQYF
d_call: -
j_call: TRBJ2-5
cdr3_length: 14
v_call: TRBV5-1
clone_size: -

cdr3_nt: TGTGCCAGCAGCGTTCAACAGGGGCACTATGGCTACACCTTC
cdr3_aa: CASSVQQGHYGYTF
d_call: TRBD1
j_call: TRBJ1-2
cdr3_length: 14
v_call: TRBV5-5
clone_size: -

cdr3_nt: TGTGCCAGCAGCCAAGGTCCTAGCGGGTACACCGGGGAGCTGTTTTTT
cdr3_aa: CASSQGPSGYTGELFF
d_call: TRBD2
j_call: TRBJ2-2
cdr3_length: 16
v_call: TRBV4-2
clone_size: -

cdr3_nt: TGCAGCGTACCAGGACAGGGGGACTATGGCTACACCTTC
cdr3_aa: CSVPGQGDYGYTF
d_call: TRBD1
j_call: TRBJ1-2
cdr3_length: 13
v_call: TRBV29-1
clone_size: -

cdr3_nt: TGTGCCAGCAGTACTGAACAGGGGGCCCGGGGTGAAGCTTTCTTT
cdr3_aa: CASSTEQGARGEAFF
d_call: TRBD1
j_call: TRBJ1-1
cdr3_length: 15
v_call: TRBV6-4
clone_size: -

cdr3_nt: TGTGCCAGTAGTATGGAAGGGCAGGGGGCGATTAGTCGGTATTTT
cdr3_aa: CASSMEGQGAISRYF
d_call: TRBD1
j_call: TRBJ2-3
cdr3_length: 15
v_call: TRBV19
clone_size: -

cdr3_nt: TGCGCCAGCAGCTTGGCCGCACAGGCCTCTGGGGCCAACGTCCTGACTTTC
cdr3_aa: CASSLAAQASGANVLTF
d_call: -
j_call: TRBJ2-6
cdr3_length: 17
v_call: TRBV5-1
clone_size: -

cdr3_nt: TGCGCCAGCAGTGCTAGCGGACTCTACGAGCAGTACTTC
cdr3_aa: CASSASGLYEQYF
d_call: TRBD2
j_call: TRBJ2-7
cdr3_length: 13
v_call: TRBV5-1
clone_size: -

cdr3_nt: TGCGCCAGCAGCCACGGACTAGCGGGAGTCCTAAACTACAATGAGCAGTTCTTC
cdr3_aa: CASSHGLAGVLNYNEQFF
d_call: TRBD2
j_call: TRBJ2-1
cdr3_length: 18
v_call: TRBV4-1
clone_size: -

cdr3_nt: TGCGCCAGCAGCCGGGGGGGGGTCCTCTCTGGGGCCAACGTCCTGACTTTC
cdr3_aa: CASSRGGVLSGANVLTF
d_call: TRBD2
j_call: TRBJ2-6
cdr3_length: 17
v_call: TRBV5-1
clone_size: -

cdr3_nt: TGCGCCAGCAGCCAAGATCAGGAAGGGGCGGCGGCCGAGCAGTACTTC
cdr3_aa: CASSQDQEGAAAEQYF
d_call: -
j_call: TRBJ2-7
cdr3_length: 16
v_call: TRBV4-1
clone_size: -

cdr3_nt: TGCGCCAGCAGCGTATGGAGTCGGTCCTACGAGCAGTACTTC
cdr3_aa: CASSVWSRSYEQYF
d_call: -
j_call: TRBJ2-7
cdr3_length: 14
v_call: TRBV5-1
clone_size: -

cdr3_nt: TGTGCCATCAGTGGGGGACAGGGGGCGCGTCAAGAGACCCAGTACTTC
cdr3_aa: CAISGGQGARQETQYF
d_call: TRBD1
j_call: TRBJ2-5
cdr3_length: 16
v_call: TRBV10-3
clone_size: -

cdr3_nt: TGTGCCAGCTCACCACCATCTGTGAACACTGAAGCTTTCTTT
cdr3_aa: CASSPPSVNTEAFF
d_call: -
j_call: TRBJ1-1
cdr3_length: 14
v_call: TRBV18
clone_size: -

cdr3_nt: TGTGCCAGCAGTTCCGGCGGGGTAGAGTTCTTC
cdr3_aa: CASSSGGVEFF
d_call: -
j_call: TRBJ2-1
cdr3_length: 11
v_call: TRBV28
clone_size: few

cdr3_nt: TGTGCCAGCAGTTTACAGGGCCGGACTGAAGCTTTCTTT
cdr3_aa: CASSLQGRTEAFF
d_call: -
j_call: TRBJ1-1
cdr3_length: 13
v_call: TRBV28
clone_size: -

cdr3_nt: TGTGCCAGCAGTTCGGGTCAAGAGACCCAGTACTTC
cdr3_aa: CASSSGQETQYF
d_call: -
j_call: TRBJ2-5
cdr3_length: 12
v_call: TRBV28
clone_size: -

cdr3_nt: TGCGCCAGCAGCCGACAGGAGGTAGGAGAGACCCAGTACTTC
cdr3_aa: CASSRQEVGETQYF
d_call: -
j_call: TRBJ2-5
cdr3_length: 14
v_call: TRBV5-1
clone_size: -

cdr3_nt: TGTGCCAGTAGTGCCCGGGACAGGGGGCCTCGGGGGTCACCCCTCCACTTT
cdr3_aa: CASSARDRGPRGSPLHF
d_call: TRBD1
j_call: TRBJ1-6
cdr3_length: 17
v_call: TRBV19
clone_size: few

cdr3_nt: TGTGCCAGCATTCGACAGGGGAGTTCACCCCTCCACTTT
cdr3_aa: CASIRQGSSPLHF
d_call: TRBD1
j_call: TRBJ1-6
cdr3_length: 13
v_call: TRBV2
clone_size: -

cdr3_nt: TGTGCCAGCAGTACCCTGAGCGGTGGGGCAGATACGCAGTATTTT
cdr3_aa: CASSTLSGGADTQYF
d_call: -
j_call: TRBJ2-3
cdr3_length: 15
v_call: TRBV28
clone_size: -

cdr3_nt: TGTGCCAGCAGGGGTGGGGGCTCGGGTAGCGGGAGGCGCAATACGCAGTATTTT
cdr3_aa: CASRGGGSGSGRRNTQYF
d_call: TRBD2
j_call: TRBJ2-3
cdr3_length: 18
v_call: TRBV25-1
clone_size: -

cdr3_nt: TGTGCCAGCAGCCCACTTACAGGGAATCTTCTCTACGAGCAGTACTTC
cdr3_aa: CASSPLTGNLLYEQYF
d_call: -
j_call: TRBJ2-7
cdr3_length: 16
v_call: TRBV14
clone_size: -

cdr3_nt: TGCGCCAGCAGCCCGAATACTGGTCAGCCCCAGCATTTT
cdr3_aa: CASSPNTGQPQHF
d_call: -
j_call: TRBJ1-5
cdr3_length: 13
v_call: TRBV5-1
clone_size: -

cdr3_nt: TGTGCCAGCAGCCAAAGGGGTGAAGCTTTCTTT
cdr3_aa: CASSQRGEAFF
d_call: -
j_call: TRBJ1-1
cdr3_length: 11
v_call: TRBV14
clone_size: -

cdr3_nt: TGTGCAAGTCGCTTAGTCAGGTACAATGAGCAGTTCTTC
cdr3_aa: CASRLVRYNEQFF
d_call: -
j_call: TRBJ2-1
cdr3_length: 13
v_call: TRBV12-2
clone_size: -

cdr3_nt: TGCGCCAGCAGCCGGGGGACAGGGGGCACCACCGGGGAGCTGTTTTTT
cdr3_aa: CASSRGTGGTTGELFF
d_call: TRBD1
j_call: TRBJ2-2
cdr3_length: 16
v_call: TRBV5-1
clone_size: -

cdr3_nt: TGTGCCACTCGGGACAGGGGATCATATAGCAATCAGCCCCAGCATTTT
cdr3_aa: CATRDRGSYSNQPQHF
d_call: TRBD1
j_call: TRBJ1-5
cdr3_length: 16
v_call: TRBV19
clone_size: -

cdr3_nt: TGTGCCTGGAGTGCACCCACAGGGTATCGTCAGCCCCAGCATTTT
cdr3_aa: CAWSAPTGYRQPQHF
d_call: -
j_call: TRBJ1-5
cdr3_length: 15
v_call: TRBV30
clone_size: -

cdr3_nt: TGCGCCAGCAGCTTCGACAGGTCAACCTACGAGCAGTACTTC
cdr3_aa: CASSFDRSTYEQYF
d_call: -
j_call: TRBJ2-7
cdr3_length: 14
v_call: TRBV5-1
clone_size: -

cdr3_nt: TGTGCCAGCAGTGAAAGCCTAGCGGGCTACGAGCAGTACTTC
cdr3_aa: CASSESLAGYEQYF
d_call: TRBD2
j_call: TRBJ2-7
cdr3_length: 14
v_call: TRBV2
clone_size: -

cdr3_nt: TGCGCCAGCAGCCAAGAACGACGGAGATCCTACGAGCAGTACTTC
cdr3_aa: CASSQERRRSYEQYF
d_call: -
j_call: TRBJ2-7
cdr3_length: 15
v_call: TRBV4-1
clone_size: -

cdr3_nt: TGTGCCAGCAGAACCCCAACTCCCTCTGGCTACACCTTC
cdr3_aa: CASRTPTPSGYTF
d_call: -
j_call: TRBJ1-2
cdr3_length: 13
v_call: TRBV28
clone_size: -

cdr3_nt: TGTGCCAGCACCTCAGCCCGGGACACCAGGGCAGATACGCAGTATTTT
cdr3_aa: CASTSARDTRADTQYF
d_call: -
j_call: TRBJ2-3
cdr3_length: 16
v_call: TRBV28
clone_size: -

cdr3_nt: TGTGCCAGCAGCTCCCCCGGACATAAAGAGACCCAGTACTTC
cdr3_aa: CASSSPGHKETQYF
d_call: -
j_call: TRBJ2-5
cdr3_length: 14
v_call: TRBV7-6
clone_size: -